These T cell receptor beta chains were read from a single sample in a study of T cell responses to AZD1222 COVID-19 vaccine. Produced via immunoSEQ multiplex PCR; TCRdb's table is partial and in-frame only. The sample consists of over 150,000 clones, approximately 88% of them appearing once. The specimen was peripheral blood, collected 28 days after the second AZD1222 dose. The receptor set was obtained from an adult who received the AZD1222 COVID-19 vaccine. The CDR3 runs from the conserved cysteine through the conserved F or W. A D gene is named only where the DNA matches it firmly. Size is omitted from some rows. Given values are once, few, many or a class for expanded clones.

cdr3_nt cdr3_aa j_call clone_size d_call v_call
TGCAGTGCTAGTCTTAGGTCAGGACAGGGCGACTATGGCTACACCTTC CSASLRSGQGDYGYTF TRBJ1-2 medium-sized TRBD1 TRBV20-1
TGCGCCAGCAGCCCTCTGGGGGATTCACCCCTCCACTTT CASSPLGDSPLHF TRBJ1-6 - - TRBV4-1
TGTGCCATCAGTGAGAGAGCCGGGACTGAAGCTTTCTTT CAISERAGTEAFF TRBJ1-1 - - TRBV10-3
TGTGCCAGTAACTATGTTGGCAGGGCCCAAGGCTACACCTTC CASNYVGRAQGYTF TRBJ1-2 - - TRBV19
TGCAGTGCTAGAGGGGCTCCAGGACTGTTTTTT CSARGAPGLFF TRBJ1-4 - - TRBV20-1
TGTGCTAGTGGGAACCCGGGACGATTCGGCACCTTC CASGNPGRFGTF TRBJ1-2 - - TRBV12-5
TGTGCCAGCAGCCTACAGGGTGGAAGCACAGATACGCAGTATTTT CASSLQGGSTDTQYF TRBJ2-3 - - TRBV7-9
TGTGCCAGCAGCCAGTCGACGGTATTCTCCTACAATGAGCAGTTCTTC CASSQSTVFSYNEQFF TRBJ2-1 - - TRBV7-8
TGTGCCAGCAGCCCCACCGGGGCCAACACTGAAGCTTTCTTT CASSPTGANTEAFF TRBJ1-1 - - TRBV3-1/TRBV3-2
TGTGCCTGGAGTGGCCGGGACAGGGGCTTTGAAGCTTTCTTT CAWSGRDRGFEAFF TRBJ1-1 - TRBD1 TRBV30
TGTGCCATCAGTGAGTCAAACAGGGCCAATGAGCAGTTCTTC CAISESNRANEQFF TRBJ2-1 - - TRBV10-3
TGCAGTGCTAGTCGGCATTACACCGGGGAGCTGTTTTTT CSASRHYTGELFF TRBJ2-2 - - TRBV20-1
TGCGCCAGCAACGAGTTCGGAACCACAGATGGCTACACCTTC CASNEFGTTDGYTF TRBJ1-2 - - TRBV4-1
TGTGCCAGCACTAACCTCTACTATGGCTACACCTTC CASTNLYYGYTF TRBJ1-2 - - TRBV2
TGTGCCAGCTCACCGGGTTCCGGGGGCAATCAGCCCCAGCATTTT CASSPGSGGNQPQHF TRBJ1-5 - - TRBV18
TGTGCCAGCAGCCAAGCGAGCGAAAGCTCCTACGAGCAGTACTTC CASSQASESSYEQYF TRBJ2-7 - - TRBV11-2
TGTGCCAGCAGCTTGGGTGGTGCGGAAGATACGCAGTATTTT CASSLGGAEDTQYF TRBJ2-3 - - TRBV5-4
TGTGCCAGCACCTTAACCGGGGAGCTGTTTTTT CASTLTGELFF TRBJ2-2 - - TRBV5-6
TGTGCCAGCAGGACACTACAGGCGGATAATGAAAAACTGTTTTTT CASRTLQADNEKLFF TRBJ1-4 - - TRBV5-6
TGCAGTGCTACGGAGGATGAGCAGTTCTTC CSATEDEQFF TRBJ2-1 - - TRBV20-1
TGCGCCAGCAGCTTGAGGGTTCAGGGTGTGACTGAAGCTTTCTTT CASSLRVQGVTEAFF TRBJ1-1 - - TRBV5-1
TGTGCCAGCAGCTTGGGGGTAGGAGAAGAGACCCAGTACTTC CASSLGVGEETQYF TRBJ2-5 - - TRBV5-4
TGTGCCAGCAGCCAAGAACTGGGACAGGGGTATGAAAAACTGTTTTTT CASSQELGQGYEKLFF TRBJ1-4 - TRBD1 TRBV3-1/TRBV3-2
TGTGCCAGCAGCATATCGATTCCCCCAGATACGCAGTATTTT CASSISIPPDTQYF TRBJ2-3 - - TRBV7-2
TGTGCCAGCAGTTACTCGACCGGAGGGGGTACTGAAGCTTTCTTT CASSYSTGGGTEAFF TRBJ1-1 - - TRBV6-5
TGCGCCAGCAGGGAAACAAGCTCCTACGAGCAGTACTTC CASRETSSYEQYF TRBJ2-7 - - TRBV10-2
TGCGCCAGCAGCTTGGTCACAGGCACAGATACGCAGTATTTT CASSLVTGTDTQYF TRBJ2-3 - - TRBV5-1
TGTGCCAGCAGCTTAGCCGGGACGCCCGGGGAGACCCAGTACTTC CASSLAGTPGETQYF TRBJ2-5 - - TRBV7-8
TGTGCCTGGAGTCGCTGGGGGCAAGGGGACAATGAGCAGTTCTTC CAWSRWGQGDNEQFF TRBJ2-1 - - TRBV30
TGTGCCAGCGGCGCAACCCCCAGTACCGAGAACACTGAAGCTTTCTTT CASGATPSTENTEAFF TRBJ1-1 - - TRBV9
TGTGCCTGGGGGGACAGGTCATTAAACATTCAGTACTTC CAWGDRSLNIQYF TRBJ2-4 - TRBD1 TRBV30
TGTGCCAGCTCACCAGAGCAGGGGGGCACTGAAGCTTTCTTT CASSPEQGGTEAFF TRBJ1-1 - TRBD1 TRBV18
TGTGCCAGCAGCTTTGAACAGGTTAACCAGCCCCAGCATTTT CASSFEQVNQPQHF TRBJ1-5 - - TRBV7-9
TGTGCCAGCTCACCAACCCGGGCTGAAGCTTTCTTT CASSPTRAEAFF TRBJ1-1 - - TRBV18
TGTGCCAGCAGCTTTGCAGGGAACCTGAACACTGAAGCTTTCTTT CASSFAGNLNTEAFF TRBJ1-1 - - TRBV11-2
TGTGCCAGCAGTTACTCCGGGGTTACTGGCTACACCTTC CASSYSGVTGYTF TRBJ1-2 - - TRBV6-5
TGTGCCAGCAGTTCAACCGGGACACCGAACACTGAAGCTTTCTTT CASSSTGTPNTEAFF TRBJ1-1 - - TRBV28
TGTGCCAGCAGCCCTTTAGGGGTAGGGGGGACCCAGTACTTC CASSPLGVGGTQYF TRBJ2-5 few - TRBV27
TGCGCCAGCAGCCCGGCGACAGCCGGCTTAAAAAAACTGTTTTTT CASSPATAGLKKLFF TRBJ1-4 - - TRBV4-1
TGTGCCAGCAGCTTACTTTTGGGGGCGCGAACTGAAGCTTTCTTT CASSLLLGARTEAFF TRBJ1-1 - - TRBV7-9
TGTGCCAGCAGCCAAGAGCCCAGGGACACAGATACGCAGTATTTT CASSQEPRDTDTQYF TRBJ2-3 - - TRBV3-1/TRBV3-2
TGCGCCAGCAGTGACGCCCCGACAGGCTACACCTTC CASSDAPTGYTF TRBJ1-2 - - TRBV10-2
TGTGCTAGTGGTTTTTCCGGTCCCGGGGAGCAGTACTTC CASGFSGPGEQYF TRBJ2-7 - - TRBV12-5
TGTGCCAGCAAAGCGGGGACAGGGTCCGCCTATGGCTACACCTTC CASKAGTGSAYGYTF TRBJ1-2 - TRBD1 TRBV9
TGTGCCAGCAGCTTAGGGGCCTTGAACTATGGCTACACCTTC CASSLGALNYGYTF TRBJ1-2 few - TRBV7-8
TGCGCCAGCAGCCAAGATATTGGGGCGGCAGCCTACGAGCAGTACTTC CASSQDIGAAAYEQYF TRBJ2-7 - - TRBV4-1
TGTGCCACCAGCAGAGATCTGGACCTTGGAGTGTACTTC CATSRDLDLGVYF TRBJ2-7 - - TRBV15
TGTGCCAGCAGGCAACAGGGATCCTCGGACGAGCAGTACTTC CASRQQGSSDEQYF TRBJ2-7 - - TRBV2
TGTGCCAGCAGCCAAGTCGGCCGGACCACTGAAGCTTTCTTT CASSQVGRTTEAFF TRBJ1-1 - - TRBV3-1/TRBV3-2
TGTGCCAGCAGCTTAGCTGCGGACAGGGGGGTAAAAGGCTACACCTTC CASSLAADRGVKGYTF TRBJ1-2 - TRBD1 TRBV7-9
TGCACCTACCTAAGGGGCTATGAGCAGTTCTTC CTYLRGYEQFF TRBJ2-1 - - TRBV29-1
TGTGCCAGCAGCTTAGATATTGGGACAGGGAATCGGTCACCCCTCCACTTT CASSLDIGTGNRSPLHF TRBJ1-6 many TRBD1 TRBV7-2
TGTGCCAGCAGTGACTATGGGACAGGCGAATCACCCCTCCACTTT CASSDYGTGESPLHF TRBJ1-6 - TRBD1 TRBV6-4
TGTGCCAGCAGCCAAGGGACCTTTCCCGTCGGAGAGACCCAGTACTTC CASSQGTFPVGETQYF TRBJ2-5 - - TRBV6-6
TGTGCCAGCAGCTTGCCGGGGCCGACGGCAGATACGCAGTATTTT CASSLPGPTADTQYF TRBJ2-3 - - TRBV7-9